The clone carrying this T cell receptor beta chain appeared many times. This entry is derived from a study of neurological immune-mediated disorders. The CDR3 is 14 residues long. Trimming at V came to 4 bases and at J to 7 bases, leaving 7 bases not matched to a gene. Germline V CDR1 and CDR2: SGHRS, YFSETQ. A single record per CDR3 protein comes from TCRdb applying MiXCR to the 5' RACE reads. The table records some 21,000 distinct CDR3 sequences, 5.5% to 8% of them present only once. Sequences were obtained from CD8+ T cells from blood. The chain is built from TRBV5-1 and TRBJ1-5; 8 nucleotides match TRBD1. This sequence originates from a man aged 18 to 35 in good health. The CDR3 loop is CASSTTGAGQPQHF. Here the CDR3 DNA reads TGCGCCAGCAGCACGACAGGGGCGGGGCAGCCCCAGCATTTT.